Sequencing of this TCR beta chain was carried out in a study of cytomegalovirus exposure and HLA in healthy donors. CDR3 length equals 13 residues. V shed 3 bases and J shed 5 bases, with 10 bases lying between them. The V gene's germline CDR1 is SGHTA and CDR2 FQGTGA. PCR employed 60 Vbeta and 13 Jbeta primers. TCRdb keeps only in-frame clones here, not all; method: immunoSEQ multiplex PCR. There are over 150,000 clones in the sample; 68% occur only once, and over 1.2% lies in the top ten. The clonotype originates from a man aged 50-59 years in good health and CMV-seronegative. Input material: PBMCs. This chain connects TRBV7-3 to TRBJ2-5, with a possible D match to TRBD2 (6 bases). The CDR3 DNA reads TGTGCCAGCAGCTTGCTAGCGAGCGAGACCCAGTACTTC. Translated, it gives CASSLLASETQYF.